Below are 7 T cell receptor beta chains sequenced from a single sample in a study of control samples from healthy donors and cancer patients. The protocol was immunoSEQ multiplex PCR, while the TCRdb copy is restricted to in-frame clones and leaves out a portion. Of around 40,000 clones detected, 91% appear once; the ten largest clones hold 22%. The sample comprised PBMCs. All receptors derive from a woman aged 40 to 55 with head and neck cancer.

J is TRBJ2-6 and V is TRBV5-1; no firm D call. CDR1 and CDR2 from the germline V gene are SGHRS and YFSETQ. Trimming took 1 base from V and 0 from J, leaving 8 bases between them. The length of the CDR3 is 16 residues. CDR3 coding DNA: TGCGCCAGCAGCTTGCGACATGTCTCTGGGGCCAACGTCCTGACTTTC. Translated: CASSLRHVSGANVLTF.

The chain couples TRBV30 to TRBJ1-1; D is ambiguous. The CDR3 consists of 11 residues. The V and J ends lost 3 bases and 2 bases respectively, with 4 bases between them. Germline CDR1 reads GTSNPN; CDR2 reads SVGIG (reference sequence). The CDR3 is CAWSRNTEAFF. The DNA for the CDR3 is TGTGCCTGGAGCCGTAACACTGAAGCTTTCTTT.

This chain joins TRBV10-3 and TRBJ2-7; the match to TRBD2 covers 9 bases. V lost 1 base and J lost 0; bases outside the gene matches: 4. Germline V gene lookup returns CDR1 ENHRY and CDR2 SYGVKD. CDR3 length: 16 residues. For the CDR3, the DNA is TGTGCCATCAGTGAGTGGGATAGCGGGAGCTCCTACGAGCAGTACTTC. Encoded protein: CAISEWDSGSSYEQYF.

The chain is built from TRBV27 and TRBJ1-2; 8 bases line up with TRBD1. The germline V gene has CDR1 MNHEY and CDR2 SMNVEV (reference sequence). The CDR3 length is 14 residues. The trim removed 6 bases at V and 3 bases at J, leaving 6 bases unmatched. CDR3: CASRATGADYGYTF. The DNA of the CDR3 is TGTGCCAGCAGGGCGACAGGGGCTGACTATGGCTACACCTTC.

The chain has TRBV19 and TRBJ2-5, with 8 bases fitting TRBD1. V was clipped by 5 bases and J by 5 bases; unmatched bases: 7. The germline V gene encodes CDR1 LNHDA and CDR2 SQIVND (reference sequence). The CDR3 spans 14 residues. DNA for the CDR3: TGTGCCAGTAGTTCGACAGGGGTAGAGGAGACCCAGTACTTC. Its translation is CASSSTGVEETQYF.

In its sample, this clone was seen once. The chain joins TRBV3-1 (or the pseudogene TRBV3-2) to TRBJ1-5; D possibly corresponds to TRBD1 (5 bases). The CDR3 sequence is 14 residues long. The germline CDR1 and CDR2 sequences are LGHDT and YNNKEL (reference sequence). V was shortened by 2 bases and J by 7 bases, with 12 bases between the two germline ends. The CDR3 region has the DNA TGTGCCAGCAGCCAAAGCGGGGGGAACCAGCCCCAGCATTTT. Amino acids: CASSQSGGNQPQHF.

The V call is TRBV27, the J call TRBJ2-2, with 8 nucleotides matching TRBD1. This CDR3 has 19 amino acids. The V gene end was trimmed by 0 bases and the J gene end by 5 bases; junction bases not matched to a gene: 14. Germline values: CDR1 MNHEY, CDR2 SMNVEV (reference sequence). The CDR3 nucleotides read TGTGCCAGCAGTTTATCAAGTTTGAGGGCAGGGGGCGGAACCGGGGAGCTGTTTTTT. This translates into CASSLSSLRAGGGTGELFF.